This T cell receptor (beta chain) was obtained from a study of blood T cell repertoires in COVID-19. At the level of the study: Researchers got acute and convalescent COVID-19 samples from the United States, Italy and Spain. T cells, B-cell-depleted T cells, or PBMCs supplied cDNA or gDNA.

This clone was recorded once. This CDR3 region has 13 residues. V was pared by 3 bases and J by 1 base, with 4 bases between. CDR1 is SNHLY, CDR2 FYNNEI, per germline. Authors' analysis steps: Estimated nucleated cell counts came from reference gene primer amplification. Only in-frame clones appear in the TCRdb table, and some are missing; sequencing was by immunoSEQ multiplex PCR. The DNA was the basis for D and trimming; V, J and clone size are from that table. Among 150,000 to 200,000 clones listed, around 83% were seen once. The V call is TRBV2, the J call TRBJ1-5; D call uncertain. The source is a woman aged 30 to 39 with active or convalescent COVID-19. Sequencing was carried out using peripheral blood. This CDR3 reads CASSDGSNQPQHF. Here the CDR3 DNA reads TGTGCCAGCAGTGACGGGAGCAATCAGCCCCAGCATTTT.